The 21 T cell receptor beta chains below were found in one sample sequenced in a study of shared clonotypes between healthy human individuals (dated by TCRdb to between 2020 and 2021). Preparation of the library involved the immunoSEQ multiplex PCR assay. Entries here come from immuneACCESS through TCRdb and include only in-frame sequences with V and J called. Some clones fail to appear in such tables; in the studies checked, an unresolved V gene covers under half of the shortfall, and the cause of the remainder is unknown. This sample is represented by around 620,000 clones; about 95% of them were singletons. The ten largest clones add up to about 0.11% of the sample. For the CD8 naive samples, CD45RO-negative cells were positively selected for CCR7, yielding a CD45RA+CCR7+ population from which TemRA cells were excluded. Sequencing was performed on naive CD8+ T cells sorted from blood. The cell subset or site label, read with the paper, signifies: CD45RA+CCR7+. The receptors shown here come from a woman aged 25 to 39 in good health.

A few counts support this clone. The rearrangement joins TRBV27 to TRBJ2-2, with no clear D. Germline assignment: CDR1 MNHEY and CDR2 SMNVEV (reference sequence). The V and J ends lost 3 bases and 3 bases respectively, with 2 bases between them. This CDR3 is 12 amino acids long. CDR3 DNA: TGTGCCAGCAGTTTCTACACCGGGGAGCTGTTTTTT. This codes for CASSFYTGELFF.

This clone turned up a few times. The chain has TRBV28 and TRBJ1-5; D call uncertain. The V end was cut by 10 bases, the J end by 3 bases, with 19 bases between. The CDR3 covers 15 residues. Germline CDR1 reads MDHEN; CDR2 reads SYDVKM. The CDR3 DNA reads as TGTGCCAACTCACCCGGGCCACCCTTCAATCAGCCCCAGCATTTT. This codes for CANSPGPPFNQPQHF.

This chain links TRBV7-9 with TRBJ2-7; D ambiguous. Germline V gene data show CDR1 as SEHNR and CDR2 as FQNEAQ (reference sequence). The CDR3 has 15 residues. Trimming shortened V by 5 bases and J by 7 bases, and 21 bases separated the two germline ends. The DNA for the CDR3 is TGTGCCAGCAGCGCCATAGGACGGCCGTACGGGGAGCAGTACTTC. It is translated as CASSAIGRPYGEQYF.

The rearrangement uses TRBV6-4 and TRBJ1-1; unclear D gene. Trimming stripped 2 bases from V and 5 bases from J, with 6 bases between. The CDR3 totals 12 residues. The germline CDR1 and CDR2 sequences are MRHNA and SNTAGT. As DNA, the CDR3 is TGTGCCAGCAGTGACGGATGGACTGAAGCTTTCTTT. It encodes CASSDGWTEAFF.

The chain recombines TRBV10-3 with TRBJ2-7; 7 positions match TRBD1. Germline V gene lookup returns CDR1 ENHRY and CDR2 SYGVKD. J lost 6 bases, V lost 0 bases, and 23 bases had no gene match. This CDR3 is 20 amino acids long. The chain's CDR3 is CAISESTGQRGLFSLGEQYF. CDR3 nucleotide sequence: TGTGCCATCAGTGAGTCGACGGGACAGAGGGGGCTATTTTCTCTTGGCGAGCAGTACTTC.

The chain links TRBV27 to TRBJ2-3, with TRBD2 identical over 8 bases. Trimming at V came to 5 bases and at J to 1 base, leaving 8 bases not matched to a gene. CDR3 length: 16 amino acids. CDR1 and CDR2 from the germline V gene are MNHEY and SMNVEV (reference sequence). The CDR3 DNA is TGTGCCAGCAGTAAACTAGCGGAGGGGGGCACAGATACGCAGTATTTT. Protein: CASSKLAEGGTDTQYF.

The CDR3 sequence is CASSPFQMGNDEQYF. The CDR3 DNA reads as TGTGCCAGCAGCCCCTTTCAGATGGGTAACGACGAGCAGTACTTC. V gene TRBV9 combines with J gene TRBJ2-5; D gene ambiguous. Gene TRBJ2-7 matches the end of the DNA better, so the J call may be wrong. CDR3 size: 15 residues. CDR1 is SGDLS and CDR2 is YYNGEE in the germline V gene.

The chain uses TRBV10-2 and TRBJ1-2; D unclear. CDR1 WSHSY and CDR2 SAAADI come from the germline V gene. The CDR3 has 13 amino acids. Trimming pared 4 bases from V and 3 bases from J, leaving 9 bases between. CDR3 nucleotides: TGCGCCAGCAGTGTAAACACTTACTATGGCTACACCTTC. Translation gives CASSVNTYYGYTF.

The rearrangement joins TRBV9 to TRBJ2-1; no definite D call. Germline V gene lookup returns CDR1 SGDLS and CDR2 YYNGEE. Trimming shortened V by 7 bases and J by 1 base, and 3 bases separated the two germline ends. CDR3 length equals 11 residues. The CDR3, as DNA: TGTGCCAGCGGATCCTACAATGAGCAGTTCTTC. The encoded protein is CASGSYNEQFF.

The chain employs TRBV11-2 and TRBJ2-3, with 10 bases aligning to TRBD2. The CDR3 spans 16 residues. V was pared by 3 bases and J by 2 bases, with 5 bases of the junction left unmatched. Germline V gene sequence: CDR1 SGHAT, CDR2 FQNNGV. The CDR3 sequence: CASSLVAGGYTDTQYF. For the CDR3, the DNA is TGTGCCAGCAGCTTGGTAGCGGGGGGATACACAGATACGCAGTATTTT.

The V call is TRBV13, the J call TRBJ1-4; weak D call: TRBD1 (6 bases). Trimming removed 2 bases from V and 2 bases from J, with 12 bases in between. The CDR3 runs 16 residues. Germline V lookup: CDR1 PRHDT, CDR2 FYEKMQ (reference sequence). CDR3 region: CASSLLSGDTNEKLFF. The DNA of the CDR3 is TGTGCCAGCAGCTTATTGTCAGGGGATACTAATGAAAAACTGTTTTTT.

V gene TRBV6-5 combines with J gene TRBJ1-1, with D perhaps TRBD1 (6 bases). Germline CDR1 reads MNHEY; CDR2 reads SVGAGI. The CDR3 length is 15 residues. The germline V and J ends were trimmed by 6 bases and 4 bases, with 18 bases remaining between them. The CDR3 loop reads CASSLTDTGLTEAFF. The CDR3 DNA reads TGTGCCAGCAGCTTGACCGATACAGGGCTCACTGAAGCTTTCTTT.

This clone showed up just a few times. The V gene is TRBV7-9, the J gene TRBJ2-7; D is perhaps TRBD2 (5 bases). CDR3 size: 13 residues. The V end was cut by 8 bases, the J end by 1 base, with 12 bases between. Germline V lookup: CDR1 SEHNR, CDR2 FQNEAQ (reference sequence). The CDR3 reads CASVLGPSYEQYF. CDR3 bases: TGTGCCAGCGTACTAGGGCCTTCCTACGAGCAGTACTTC.

The chain couples TRBV7-2 to TRBJ2-7, with 16 bases aligning to TRBD2. Losses at the gene ends were 5 bases for V and 6 bases for J; bases not matched to a gene: 16. From germline, CDR1 is SGHTA and CDR2 FQGNSA. The CDR3 is made up of 19 amino acids. The CDR3 sequence: CASSPGPAGLAGGSSEQYF. The CDR3 nucleotides are TGTGCCAGCAGCCCCGGACCAGCGGGACTAGCGGGAGGGTCATCCGAGCAGTACTTC.

The CDR3 is CASSVGGASAEAFF. In nucleotides, the CDR3 is TGTGCCAGCAGCGTTGGGGGGGCGTCCGCTGAAGCTTTCTTT. The chain carries TRBV27 and TRBJ1-1; possible D gene TRBD1, 6 bases. Trimming removed 6 bases at V and 6 bases at J, with 17 bases between. Germline CDR1 and CDR2: MNHEY and SMNVEV (reference sequence). The CDR3 spans 14 residues.

The V call is TRBV5-4, the J call TRBJ1-4; the match to TRBD1 covers 8 bases. This CDR3 is 15 amino acids long. Per germline, CDR1 SGHNT and CDR2 YYREEE (reference sequence). V dropped 5 bases and J dropped 5; count of bases not matched to a gene: 8. CDR3 in amino acids: CASSPHRDRNEKLFF. The CDR3 coding sequence is TGTGCCAGCAGTCCCCACAGGGACAGGAATGAAAAACTGTTTTTT.

This chain joins TRBV5-6 and TRBJ2-7; 7 nucleotides align to TRBD2. V was pared by 3 bases and J by 2 bases, with 5 bases of the junction left unmatched. Per germline, CDR1 SGHDT and CDR2 YYEEEE. The CDR3 runs to 14 residues. CDR3: CASSSTGGTYEQYF. The CDR3 nucleotides are TGTGCCAGCAGCTCTACGGGAGGCACCTACGAGCAGTACTTC.

The CDR3 loop is CASSAQPGYGYTF. As DNA, the CDR3 is TGTGCCAGCAGCGCCCAGCCGGGTTATGGCTACACCTTC. V is TRBV7-2 and J is TRBJ1-2; no definite D call. Germline loops: CDR1 SGHTA, CDR2 FQGNSA. CDR3 length: 13 amino acids. V lost 5 bases to trimming and J lost 5 bases, with 12 bases between them.

The gene calls are TRBV28 and TRBJ1-5; D uncertain. V was cut by 7 bases and J by 0 bases, with 10 bases left in between. Germline V gives CDR1 MDHEN, CDR2 SYDVKM. This CDR3 spans 14 amino acids. This CDR3 is CASMPGFSNQPQHF. The CDR3 bases are TGTGCCAGCATGCCGGGGTTTAGCAATCAGCCCCAGCATTTT.

The chain carries TRBV5-6 and TRBJ2-5; 10 bases fit TRBD2. This CDR3 is built from 16 residues. Germline trimming cut 4 bases from V and 5 bases from J; bases unmatched to any gene: 11. CDR1 and CDR2 from the germline V gene are SGHDT and YYEEEE. The CDR3, as DNA: TGTGCCAGCAGCCCGTTTAGCGGGAGGACCATTGAGACCCAGTACTTC. The encoded protein is CASSPFSGRTIETQYF.

The genes are TRBV2 and TRBJ1-1; possibly TRBD1 for D (6 bases). The V end lost 4 bases, the J end lost 7 bases, and 10 bases lay between the germline ends. The V gene's germline CDR1 is SNHLY and CDR2 FYNNEI. The CDR3 is 12 residues long. CDR3 nucleotide sequence: TGTGCCAGCAGTGGTCGGGGGCGTGAAGCTTTCTTT. Protein product: CASSGRGREAFF.